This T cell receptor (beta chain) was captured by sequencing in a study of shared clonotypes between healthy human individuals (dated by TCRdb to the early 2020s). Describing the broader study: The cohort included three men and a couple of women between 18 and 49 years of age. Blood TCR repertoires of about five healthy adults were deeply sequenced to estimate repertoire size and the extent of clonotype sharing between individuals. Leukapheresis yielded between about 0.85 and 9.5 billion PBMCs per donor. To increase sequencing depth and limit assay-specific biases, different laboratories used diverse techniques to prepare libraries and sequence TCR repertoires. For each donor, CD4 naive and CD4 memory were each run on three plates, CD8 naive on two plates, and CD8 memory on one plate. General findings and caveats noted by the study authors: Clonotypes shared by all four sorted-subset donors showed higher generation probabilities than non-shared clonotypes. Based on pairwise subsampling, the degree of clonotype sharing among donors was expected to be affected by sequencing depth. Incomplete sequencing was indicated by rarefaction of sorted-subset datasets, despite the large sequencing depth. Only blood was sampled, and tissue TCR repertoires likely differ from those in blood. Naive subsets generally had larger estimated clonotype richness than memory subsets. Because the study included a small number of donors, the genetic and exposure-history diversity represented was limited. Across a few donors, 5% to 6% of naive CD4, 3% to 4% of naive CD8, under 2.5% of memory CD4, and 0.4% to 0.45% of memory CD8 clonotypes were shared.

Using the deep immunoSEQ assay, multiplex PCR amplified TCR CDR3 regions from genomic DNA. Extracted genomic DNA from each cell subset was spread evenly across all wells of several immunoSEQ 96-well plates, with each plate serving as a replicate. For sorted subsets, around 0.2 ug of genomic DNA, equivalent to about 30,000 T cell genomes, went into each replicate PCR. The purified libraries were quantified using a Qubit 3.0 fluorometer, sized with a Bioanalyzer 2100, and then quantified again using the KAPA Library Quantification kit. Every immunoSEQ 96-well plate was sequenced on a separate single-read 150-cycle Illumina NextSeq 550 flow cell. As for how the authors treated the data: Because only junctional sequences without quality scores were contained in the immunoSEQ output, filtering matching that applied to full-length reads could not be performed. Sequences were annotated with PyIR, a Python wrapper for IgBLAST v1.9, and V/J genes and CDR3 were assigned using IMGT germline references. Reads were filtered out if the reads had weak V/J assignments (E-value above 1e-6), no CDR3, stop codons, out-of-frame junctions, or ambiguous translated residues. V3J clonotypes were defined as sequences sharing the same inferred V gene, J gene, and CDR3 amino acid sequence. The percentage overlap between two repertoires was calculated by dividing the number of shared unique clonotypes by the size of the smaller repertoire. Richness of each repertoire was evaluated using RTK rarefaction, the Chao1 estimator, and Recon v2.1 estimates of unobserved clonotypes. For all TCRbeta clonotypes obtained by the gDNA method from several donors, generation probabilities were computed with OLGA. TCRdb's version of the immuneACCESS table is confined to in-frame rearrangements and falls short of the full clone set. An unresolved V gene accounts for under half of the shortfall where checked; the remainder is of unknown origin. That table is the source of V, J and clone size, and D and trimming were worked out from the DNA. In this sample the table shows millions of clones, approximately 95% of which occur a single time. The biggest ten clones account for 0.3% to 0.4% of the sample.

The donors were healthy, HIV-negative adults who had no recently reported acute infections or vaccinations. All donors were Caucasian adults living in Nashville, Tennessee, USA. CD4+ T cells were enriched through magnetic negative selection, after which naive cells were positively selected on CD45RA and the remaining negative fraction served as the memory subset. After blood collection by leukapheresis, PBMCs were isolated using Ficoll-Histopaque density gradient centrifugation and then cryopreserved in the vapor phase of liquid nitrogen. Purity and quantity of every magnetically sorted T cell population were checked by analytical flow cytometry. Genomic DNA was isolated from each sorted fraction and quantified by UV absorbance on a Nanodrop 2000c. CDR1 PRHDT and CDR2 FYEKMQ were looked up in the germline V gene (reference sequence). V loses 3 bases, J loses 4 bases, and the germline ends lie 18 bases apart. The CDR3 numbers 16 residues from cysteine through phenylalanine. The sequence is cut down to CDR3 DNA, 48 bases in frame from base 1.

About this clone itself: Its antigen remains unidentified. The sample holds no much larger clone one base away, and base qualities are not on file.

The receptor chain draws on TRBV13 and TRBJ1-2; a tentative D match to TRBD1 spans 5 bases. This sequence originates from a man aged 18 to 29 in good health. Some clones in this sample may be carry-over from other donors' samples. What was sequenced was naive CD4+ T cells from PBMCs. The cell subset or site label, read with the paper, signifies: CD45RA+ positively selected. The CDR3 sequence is CASSFKWQAQGYGYTF. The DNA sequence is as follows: TGTGCCAGCAGCTTTAAATGGCAGGCTCAGGGCTATGGCTACACCTTC.